Each of the 2 T cell receptor beta chains below was sequenced from the same sample in a study of blood T cell repertoires in COVID-19. Sequencing was performed with immunoSEQ multiplex PCR; in TCRdb, only in-frame clones are kept and a portion is missing. The profile shows about 110,000 clones, roughly nine tenths of them singletons. The sequencing sample was made of peripheral blood. These receptors all stem from a woman at least 80 years old with acute or convalescent COVID-19.

CDR3 sequence: CASSFRDRIYNEQFF. The DNA for the CDR3 is TGTGCCAGCAGTTTCAGGGACAGGATATACAATGAGCAGTTCTTC. This chain joins TRBV28 and TRBJ2-1; the match to TRBD1 covers 8 bases. V dropped 3 bases and J dropped 4; count of bases not matched to a gene: 5. There are 15 residues in the CDR3. Germline CDR1 and CDR2: MDHEN and SYDVKM.

The J gene is TRBJ2-7, the V gene TRBV10-3; D gene unclear. CDR1 and CDR2 (germline): ENHRY, SYGVKD. The CDR3 totals 13 residues. Trimming left V 0 bases short and J 0 bases short, with 3 bases between. The CDR3 DNA reads as TGTGCCATCAGTGAGTCCCGCTCCTACGAGCAGTACTTC. The encoded protein is CAISESRSYEQYF.